The 28 T cell receptor beta chains in this list originate from one sample, sequenced in a study of T cell changes during pregnancy in multiple sclerosis. The assay was immunoSEQ multiplex PCR, and TCRdb's table has in-frame clones only and misses some. Of 50,000 to 60,000 clones listed, roughly nine tenths are singletons. The source was CD4+ T cells from peripheral blood mononuclear cells, collected in the third trimester of pregnancy. Receptors originate from a female donor with multiple sclerosis, enrolled in a pregnancy study.

This clone is a singleton in its sample. J is TRBJ2-1 and V is TRBV5-1, with D maybe TRBD2 (6 bases). V gave up 1 base and J gave up 8 bases, with 25 bases separating them. Germline V gene sequence: CDR1 SGHRS, CDR2 YFSETQ. This CDR3 is built from 18 residues. CDR3 amino acids: CASSLRALGLHSRDEQFF. CDR3 bases: TGCGCCAGCAGCTTGAGGGCATTGGGACTCCATTCTAGGGATGAGCAGTTCTTC.

The V call is TRBV15, the J call TRBJ2-5; 12 nucleotides line up with TRBD2. The V segment lost 0 bases and the J segment 5 bases; nucleotides outside the gene matches: 4. The CDR3 loop spans 16 amino acids. Germline CDR1 is LNHNV and CDR2 is YYDKDF (reference sequence). The DNA of the CDR3 is TGTGCCACCAGCAGAGATTGGACTAGCGGGACCGAGACCCAGTACTTC. Protein: CATSRDWTSGTETQYF.

The chain carries TRBV10-3 and TRBJ1-1; D might be TRBD1 (6 bases). The germline V gene encodes CDR1 ENHRY and CDR2 SYGVKD. V was pared by 10 bases and J by 2 bases, with 14 bases between. This CDR3 is 13 amino acids long. CDR3 region: CATSTGLNTEAFF. The CDR3 DNA sequence: TGTGCCACTTCAACAGGGCTAAACACTGAAGCTTTCTTT.

This clone was seen repeatedly, ten times or more. The chain combines TRBV7-2 with TRBJ1-4; D is uncertain. V lost 2 bases and J lost 8, with 15 bases in between. Per germline, CDR1 SGHTA and CDR2 FQGNSA. The CDR3 totals 15 residues. The CDR3 sequence: CASSLKPGINEKLFF. The CDR3 nucleotides read TGTGCCAGCAGCTTAAAACCAGGCATTAACGAAAAACTGTTTTTT.

The table lists this clone with a count of one. The genes are TRBV4-1 and TRBJ2-1, with 8 bases matching TRBD2. Trimming removed 0 bases from V and 1 base from J; junction bases left unmatched: 8. Germline CDR1 is MGHRA and CDR2 is YSYEKL. This CDR3 is built from 18 residues. CDR3 sequence reads: CASSQDSSGSISYNEQFF. The CDR3, as DNA: TGCGCCAGCAGCCAAGATTCCAGCGGGAGTATATCCTACAATGAGCAGTTCTTC.

In DNA, the CDR3 is TGTGCCAGCAGCTCCCTCGACAGTGGCTACACCTTC. Translated, it gives CASSSLDSGYTF. The chain uses TRBV7-9 and TRBJ1-2; the D gene is possibly TRBD1 (5 bases). CDR1 and CDR2 from the germline V gene are SEHNR and FQNEAQ (reference sequence). The length of the CDR3 is 12 residues. V lost 4 bases to trimming and J lost 7 bases, with 10 bases between them.

This chain uses TRBV6-5 with TRBJ2-7; possible D gene TRBD1, 5 bases. V lost 6 bases to trimming and J lost 4 bases, with 16 bases between them. CDR3 size: 14 residues. Germline V gene lookup returns CDR1 MNHEY and CDR2 SVGAGI. The CDR3 coding sequence is TGTGCCAGCAGCCGGACATCCGAACTTTACGAGCAGTACTTC. Its protein is CASSRTSELYEQYF.

The V and J genes are TRBV11-2 and TRBJ2-1, with D maybe TRBD2 (5 bases). This CDR3 has 16 amino acids. Trimming removed 3 bases from V and 1 base from J, with 13 bases in between. The germline V gene encodes CDR1 SGHAT and CDR2 FQNNGV. The CDR3 coding sequence is TGTGCCAGCAGCTTGTCTACTAGGGAATCCTACAATGAGCAGTTCTTC. Translating it yields CASSLSTRESYNEQFF.

The chain links TRBV19 to TRBJ1-6; 7 nucleotides agree with TRBD1. Unmatched junction bases numbered 4, after V lost 2 bases and J lost 12 bases. Per the germline V gene, CDR1 is LNHDA and CDR2 is SQIVND (reference sequence). The CDR3 consists of 13 residues. CDR3 bases: TGTGCCAGTAGTATATACAGGGGCGTACCCCTCCACTTT. It encodes CASSIYRGVPLHF.

This chain links TRBV7-8 with TRBJ2-3, with 13 bases lining up with TRBD2. CDR1 and CDR2 (germline): SGHVS, FQNEAQ. Losses at the gene ends were 4 bases for V and 6 bases for J; bases not matched to a gene: 7. CDR3 length equals 16 residues. CDR3 DNA: TGTGCCAGCAGCTCCAGGACTAGCGGGAGTGGGGATACGCAGTATTTT. Translated, it gives CASSSRTSGSGDTQYF.

This clone was recorded a few times. V is TRBV28 and J is TRBJ2-7; 10 bases are shared with TRBD2. Germline V gives CDR1 MDHEN, CDR2 SYDVKM. The J segment lost 4 bases and the V segment lost 2 bases, leaving 11 bases of the junction unmatched. This CDR3 spans 17 amino acids. CDR3 nucleotide sequence: TGTGCCAGCAGTTTAGCTCTAGCGGGAGTATTGGCGTACGAGCAGTACTTC. Translated: CASSLALAGVLAYEQYF.

The rearrangement links TRBV6-5 to TRBJ1-3; D call uncertain. CDR3 length: 14 amino acids. The V end lost 3 bases, the J end lost 2 bases, and 8 bases lay between the germline ends. CDR1 and CDR2 from the germline V gene are MNHEY and SVGAGI. CDR3 residues: CASSYSATGNTIYF. DNA for the CDR3: TGTGCCAGCAGTTATTCCGCTACTGGAAACACCATATATTTT.

The J gene is TRBJ1-2, the V gene TRBV27, with D possibly being TRBD1 (5 bases). The ends were cut back, 3 bases at V and 2 bases at J, with 10 bases in the middle. Germline V gene lookup returns CDR1 MNHEY and CDR2 SMNVEV (reference sequence). CDR3 size: 14 residues. This CDR3 reads CASSFQGYNYGYTF. CDR3 in DNA: TGTGCCAGCAGTTTTCAGGGTTACAACTATGGCTACACCTTC.

The chain is built from TRBV7-2 and TRBJ1-1; D is perhaps TRBD1 (5 bases). V gave up 2 bases and J gave up 6 bases, with 19 bases separating them. The CDR3 extends over 16 amino acids. Germline V gene sequence: CDR1 SGHTA, CDR2 FQGNSA. CDR3 region: CASSLFGGRAPPEAFF. The CDR3 coding sequence is TGTGCCAGCAGCTTATTTGGTGGCAGGGCCCCTCCTGAAGCTTTCTTT.

The J gene is TRBJ2-5, the V gene TRBV6-1; perhaps TRBD1 as D (6 bases). Germline values: CDR1 MNHNS, CDR2 SASEGT. The germline V and J ends were trimmed by 6 bases and 2 bases, with 16 bases remaining between them. This CDR3 spans 15 amino acids. CDR3 DNA: TGTGCCAGCAGGCACGACAGGTTTTTTCAAGAGACCCAGTACTTC. It translates to CASRHDRFFQETQYF.

The V call is TRBV19, the J call TRBJ2-7, with D perhaps matching TRBD1 (5 bases). Germline V gene data show CDR1 as LNHDA and CDR2 as SQIVND (reference sequence). The CDR3 sequence is 11 residues long. V was pared by 6 bases and J by 6 bases, with 9 bases between. CDR3: CASRSGSEQYF. The CDR3 DNA reads as TGTGCCAGTAGATCAGGGTCCGAGCAGTACTTC.

The chain recombines TRBV19 with TRBJ1-6; D is ambiguous. Trimming shortened V by 5 bases and J by 6 bases, and 26 bases separated the two germline ends. Germline CDR1 LNHDA, CDR2 SQIVND (reference sequence). The CDR3 loop spans 19 amino acids. The CDR3 nucleotides are TGTGCCAGTAGTGAATCGGCGTCCTCAGCTCTCCGCGGTAATTCACCCCTCCACTTT. This codes for CASSESASSALRGNSPLHF.

This chain uses TRBV5-1 with TRBJ1-3; D is perhaps TRBD1 (6 bases). V gave up 0 bases and J gave up 0 bases, with 16 bases separating them. The germline gives CDR1 SGHRS, CDR2 YFSETQ. The length of the CDR3 is 18 residues. The CDR3 DNA is TGCGCCAGCAGCTTGGCCCGGGACAACCCTTACTCTGGAAACACCATATATTTT. Amino acid sequence: CASSLARDNPYSGNTIYF.

This clone has a single count. The V gene is TRBV19, the J gene TRBJ1-5; 10 bases are shared with TRBD1. This CDR3 has 16 amino acids. Germline loops: CDR1 LNHDA, CDR2 SQIVND (reference sequence). V was clipped by 6 bases and J by 6 bases; unmatched bases: 11. The CDR3 region is CASRNPGQGRIQPQHF. The CDR3 nucleotides read TGTGCCAGTAGGAACCCGGGACAGGGGAGAATTCAGCCCCAGCATTTT.

The chain recombines TRBV7-3 with TRBJ2-3; TRBD2 matches 10 bases. In germline, CDR1 is SGHTA, CDR2 FQGTGA. The length of the CDR3 is 15 residues. V shed 2 bases and J 1 base; nucleotides not matched to a gene: 0. The chain's CDR3 is CASSLGLAGTDTQYF. The CDR3, as DNA: TGTGCCAGCAGCTTAGGACTAGCGGGCACAGATACGCAGTATTTT.

This chain uses TRBV2 with TRBJ2-7; D might be TRBD2 (5 bases). The CDR3 is 13 residues long. Trimming left V 4 bases short and J 3 bases short, with 10 bases between. The germline gives CDR1 SNHLY, CDR2 FYNNEI. In DNA form, the CDR3 reads TGTGCCAGCAGTGGGACTCCCGTCTACGAGCAGTACTTC. Its protein product is CASSGTPVYEQYF. Full variable domain (rest looked up from reference TRBV2 and TRBJ2-7): EPEVTQTPSHQVTQMGQEVILRCVPISNHLYFYWYRQILGQKVEFLVSFYNNEISEKSEIFDDQFSVERPDGSNFTLKIRSTKLEDSAMYFCASSGTPVYEQYFGPGTRLTVT.

The gene calls are TRBV10-3 and TRBJ2-7, with 8 bases aligning to TRBD2. CDR1 is ENHRY, CDR2 SYGVKD, per germline. Germline trimming cut 0 bases from V and 3 bases from J; bases unmatched to any gene: 13. This CDR3 has 18 residues. CDR3 loop: CAISESMGLGGRNYEQYF. CDR3 nucleotides: TGTGCCATCAGTGAGTCTATGGGATTGGGCGGGAGGAACTACGAGCAGTACTTC.

The chain has TRBV5-1 and TRBJ2-5; 7 nucleotides align to TRBD2. Germline V gene data show CDR1 as SGHRS and CDR2 as YFSETQ. This CDR3 contains 14 residues. Trimming cost V 4 bases and J 2 bases; bases outside gene matches: 5. CDR3 coding DNA: TGCGCCAGCAGCCCAGGGACTATTCAAGAGACCCAGTACTTC. It codes for CASSPGTIQETQYF.

The chain uses TRBV23-1 and TRBJ2-7; TRBD1 matches 10 bases. TRBV23-1 is reported as an ORF; its role is uncertain. Unmatched junction bases numbered 17, after V lost 4 bases and J lost 5 bases. The CDR3 contains 18 residues. CDR3 protein: CASSPSNRDRGTRHEQYF. The CDR3 DNA reads TGCGCCAGCAGTCCCTCGAATAGGGACAGGGGTACCCGTCACGAGCAGTACTTC.

About this clone itself: Other DNA sequences in this specimen translate into the identical CDR3. This chain's CDR3 is CASSLVVVYTF. The CDR3, as DNA: TGTGCCAGCAGCTTAGTTGTAGTTTACACCTTC. The V call is TRBV7-2, the J call TRBJ1-2; D not resolved. The germline V gene has CDR1 SGHTA and CDR2 FQGNSA. The CDR3 spans 11 residues. Trimming removed 1 base from V and 11 bases from J, with 8 bases in between.

The genes are TRBV2 and TRBJ1-4; 7 bases are a match to TRBD1. CDR1 is SNHLY and CDR2 is FYNNEI in the germline V gene. J was trimmed by 4 bases and V by 8 bases; bases with no gene match: 4. The CDR3 is 13 amino acids. The CDR3 protein is CASLGTDNEKLFF. The CDR3 DNA follows: TGTGCCAGCCTAGGGACAGATAATGAAAAACTGTTTTTT.

The chain is built from TRBV11-2 and TRBJ1-2; D remains ambiguous. CDR3 length: 15 residues. V dropped 2 bases and J dropped 0 bases, with 10 bases sitting between them. CDR1 SGHAT and CDR2 FQNNGV come from the germline V gene. The CDR3 region is CASSLLLLANYGYTF. CDR3 DNA: TGTGCCAGCAGCTTACTGCTCCTAGCTAACTATGGCTACACCTTC.

This chain links TRBV7-3 with TRBJ2-2; TRBD2 matches 10 bases. This CDR3 has 15 residues. Germline lookup yields CDR1 SGHTA and CDR2 FQGTGA. V shed 4 bases and J 3 bases; nucleotides not matched to a gene: 2. The DNA for the CDR3 is TGTGCCAGCAGCTCTAGCGGGGGAGACACCGGGGAGCTGTTTTTT. Encoded protein: CASSSSGGDTGELFF.